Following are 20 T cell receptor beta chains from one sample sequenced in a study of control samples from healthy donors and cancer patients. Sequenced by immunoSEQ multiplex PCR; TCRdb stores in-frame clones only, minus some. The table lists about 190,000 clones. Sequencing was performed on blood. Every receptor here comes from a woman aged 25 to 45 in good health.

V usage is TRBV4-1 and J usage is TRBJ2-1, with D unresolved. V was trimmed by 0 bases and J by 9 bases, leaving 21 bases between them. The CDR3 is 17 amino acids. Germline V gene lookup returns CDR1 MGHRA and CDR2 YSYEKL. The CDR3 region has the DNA TGCGCCAGCAGCCAAGATAGGGCGTATCGTAAAGCGAGTGAGCAGTTCTTC. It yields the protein CASSQDRAYRKASEQFF.

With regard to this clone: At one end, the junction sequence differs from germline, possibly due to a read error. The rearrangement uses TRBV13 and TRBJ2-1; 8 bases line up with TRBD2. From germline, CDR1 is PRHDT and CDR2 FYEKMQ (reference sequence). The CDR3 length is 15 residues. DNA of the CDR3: TGTGCCAGCAGCCTAGGACTAGCAACCCACAATGAGCAGTTCTTC. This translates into CASSLGLATHNEQFF.

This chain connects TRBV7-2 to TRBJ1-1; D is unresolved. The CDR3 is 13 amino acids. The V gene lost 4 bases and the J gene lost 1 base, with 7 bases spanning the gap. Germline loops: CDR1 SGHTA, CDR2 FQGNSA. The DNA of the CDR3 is TGTGCCAGCAGCTCAGGAGAGAACACTGAAGCTTTCTTT. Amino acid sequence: CASSSGENTEAFF.

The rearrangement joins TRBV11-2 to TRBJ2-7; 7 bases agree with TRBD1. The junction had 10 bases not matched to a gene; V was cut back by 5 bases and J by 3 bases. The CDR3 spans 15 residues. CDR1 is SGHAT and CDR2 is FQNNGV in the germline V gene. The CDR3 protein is CASSTNTGEYYEQYF. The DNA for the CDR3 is TGTGCCAGCAGCACTAACACAGGGGAGTACTACGAGCAGTACTTC.

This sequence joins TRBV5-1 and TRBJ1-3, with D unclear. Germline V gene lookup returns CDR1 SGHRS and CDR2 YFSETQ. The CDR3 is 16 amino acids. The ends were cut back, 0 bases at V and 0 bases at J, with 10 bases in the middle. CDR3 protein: CASSLGPQSSGNTIYF. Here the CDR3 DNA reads TGCGCCAGCAGCTTGGGCCCCCAGAGCTCTGGAAACACCATATATTTT.

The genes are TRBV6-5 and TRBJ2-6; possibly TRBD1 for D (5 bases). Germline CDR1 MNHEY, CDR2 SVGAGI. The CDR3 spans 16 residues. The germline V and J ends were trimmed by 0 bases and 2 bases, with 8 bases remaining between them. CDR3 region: CASSYSRQTGANVLTF. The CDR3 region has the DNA TGTGCCAGCAGTTACTCGAGACAGACTGGGGCCAACGTCCTGACTTTC.

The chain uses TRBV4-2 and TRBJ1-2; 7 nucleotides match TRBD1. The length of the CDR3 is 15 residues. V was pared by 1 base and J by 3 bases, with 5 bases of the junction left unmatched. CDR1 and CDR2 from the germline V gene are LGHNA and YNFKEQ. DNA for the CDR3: TGTGCCAGCAGCCAAGGACAGGGCTGGGACTATGGCTACACCTTC. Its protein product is CASSQGQGWDYGYTF.

CDR3 sequence reads: CASSPLRDSEKLFF. DNA for the CDR3: TGTGCCAGCTCACCACTCAGGGACAGTGAAAAACTGTTTTTT. The V gene is TRBV18, the J gene TRBJ1-4; 7 bases map to TRBD1. The CDR3 is made up of 14 amino acids. Germline V gene data show CDR1 as KGHSH and CDR2 as LQKENI. The J segment lost 7 bases and the V segment lost 1 base, leaving 3 bases of the junction unmatched.

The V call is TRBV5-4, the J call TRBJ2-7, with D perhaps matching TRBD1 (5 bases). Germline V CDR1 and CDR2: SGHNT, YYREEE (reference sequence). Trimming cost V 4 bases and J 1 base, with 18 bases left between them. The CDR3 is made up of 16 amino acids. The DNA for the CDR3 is TGTGCCAGCAGCCGACCTGGGGCGGTACTTTCCTACGAGCAGTACTTC. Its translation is CASSRPGAVLSYEQYF. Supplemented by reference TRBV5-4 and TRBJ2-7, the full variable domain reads ETGVTQSPTHLIKTRGQQVTLRCSSQSGHNTVSWYQQALGQGPQFIFQYYREEENGRGNFPPRFSGLQFPNYSSELNVNALELDDSALYLCASSRPGAVLSYEQYFGPGTRLTVT.

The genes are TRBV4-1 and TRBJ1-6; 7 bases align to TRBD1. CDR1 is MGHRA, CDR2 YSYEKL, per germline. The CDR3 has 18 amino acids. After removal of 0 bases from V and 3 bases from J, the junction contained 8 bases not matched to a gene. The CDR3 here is CASSQDGGQIRYNSPLHF. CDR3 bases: TGCGCCAGCAGCCAAGACGGGGGACAGATCCGCTATAATTCACCCCTCCACTTT.

CDR3 loop: CASTPRSIGNQPQHF. The CDR3 nucleotides read TGCGCCAGCACTCCGCGATCGATCGGCAATCAGCCCCAGCATTTT. The V call is TRBV10-2, the J call TRBJ1-5; D is undetermined. The CDR3 is 15 residues long. CDR1 and CDR2 (germline): WSHSY, SAAADI. V was trimmed by 7 bases and J by 2 bases, leaving 15 bases between them.

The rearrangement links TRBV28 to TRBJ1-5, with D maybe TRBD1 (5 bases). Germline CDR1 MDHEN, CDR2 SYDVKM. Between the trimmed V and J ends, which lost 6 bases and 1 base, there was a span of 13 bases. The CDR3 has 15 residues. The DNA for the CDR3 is TGTGCCAGCAGGGGGGGACCGCCCAGCAATCAGCCCCAGCATTTT. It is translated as CASRGGPPSNQPQHF.

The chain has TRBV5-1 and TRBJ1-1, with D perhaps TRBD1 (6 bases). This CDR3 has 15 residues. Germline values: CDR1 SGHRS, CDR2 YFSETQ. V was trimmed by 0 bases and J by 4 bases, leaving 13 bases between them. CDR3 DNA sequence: TGCGCCAGCAGCTTGGTGGGGGCTGCGGGCACTGAAGCTTTCTTT. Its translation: CASSLVGAAGTEAFF. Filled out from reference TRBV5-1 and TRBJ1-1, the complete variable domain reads KAGVTQTPRYLIKTRGQQVTLSCSPISGHRSVSWYQQTPGQGLQFLFEYFSETQRNKGNFPGRFSGRQFSNSRSEMNVSTLELGDSALYLCASSLVGAAGTEAFFGQGTRLTVV.

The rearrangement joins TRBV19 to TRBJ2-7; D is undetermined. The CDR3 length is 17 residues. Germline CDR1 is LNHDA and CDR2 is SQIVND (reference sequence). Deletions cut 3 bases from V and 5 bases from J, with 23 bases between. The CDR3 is CASSIVPPPGPGHEQYF. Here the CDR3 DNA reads TGTGCCAGTAGTATCGTCCCCCCGCCAGGACCCGGGCACGAGCAGTACTTC.

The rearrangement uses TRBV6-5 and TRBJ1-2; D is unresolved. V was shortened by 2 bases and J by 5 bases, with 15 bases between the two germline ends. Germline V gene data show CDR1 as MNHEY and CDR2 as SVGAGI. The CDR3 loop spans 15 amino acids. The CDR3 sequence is CASSYNFGGFYGYTF. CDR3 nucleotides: TGTGCCAGCAGTTACAACTTCGGCGGGTTTTATGGCTACACCTTC.

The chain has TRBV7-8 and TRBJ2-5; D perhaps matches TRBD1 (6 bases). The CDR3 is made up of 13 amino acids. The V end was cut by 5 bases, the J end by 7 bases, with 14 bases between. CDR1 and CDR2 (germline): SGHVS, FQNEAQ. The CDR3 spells CASSPQGFSTQYF. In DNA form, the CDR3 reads TGTGCCAGCAGCCCACAGGGATTTTCGACCCAGTACTTC.

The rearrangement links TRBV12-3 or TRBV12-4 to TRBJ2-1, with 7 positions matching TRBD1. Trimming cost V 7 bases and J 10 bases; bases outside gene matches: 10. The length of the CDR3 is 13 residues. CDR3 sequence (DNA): TGTGCCAGCAACTCTTTTTCAGGGGGAGAGCAGTTCTTC. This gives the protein CASNSFSGGEQFF.

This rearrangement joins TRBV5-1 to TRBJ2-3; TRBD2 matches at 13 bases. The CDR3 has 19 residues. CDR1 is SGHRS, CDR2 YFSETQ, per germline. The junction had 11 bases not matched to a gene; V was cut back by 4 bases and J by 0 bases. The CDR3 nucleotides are TGCGCCAGCAGCGATGGGACTAGCGGGGATCGCACTAGCACAGATACGCAGTATTTT. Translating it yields CASSDGTSGDRTSTDTQYF.

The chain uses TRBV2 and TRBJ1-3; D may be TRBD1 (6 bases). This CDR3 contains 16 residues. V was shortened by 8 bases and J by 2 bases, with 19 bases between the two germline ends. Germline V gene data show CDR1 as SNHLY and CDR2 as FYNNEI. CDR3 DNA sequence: TGTGCCAGCCCTGGGGGGGGCAGGGGAGCTGGAAACACCATATATTTT. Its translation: CASPGGGRGAGNTIYF.

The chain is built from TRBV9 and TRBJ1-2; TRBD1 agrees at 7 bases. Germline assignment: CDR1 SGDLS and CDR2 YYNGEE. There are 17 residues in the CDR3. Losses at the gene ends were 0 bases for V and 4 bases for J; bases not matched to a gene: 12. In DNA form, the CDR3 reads TGTGCCAGCAGCGTAGATAAGGGGGGACAGACCTTCTATGGCTACACCTTC. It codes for CASSVDKGGQTFYGYTF.